This TCR beta chain was identified in a study of blood T cell repertoires in COVID-19. Germline CDR1 and CDR2: MNHEY and SVGAGI. Deletions cut 7 bases from V and 5 bases from J, with 17 bases between. CDR3 length equals 14 residues. TCRdb's table, derived via immunoSEQ multiplex PCR, lists solely in-frame clones and lacks some. Counted here are 200,000 to 300,000 clones, roughly 88% occurring once; the ten biggest clones make up 1.2% to 1.5%. Only one count was recorded for this clone. The receptor was isolated from a man older than 75 with acute or convalescent COVID-19. This rearrangement joins TRBV6-5 to TRBJ2-5; D is possibly TRBD2 (6 bases). Specimen: peripheral blood. The CDR3 DNA reads TGTGCCAGCAAAAGGGACCTTGGAGGGGAGACCCAGTACTTC. As protein: CASKRDLGGETQYF.